The rows below give T cell receptor beta chains drawn from one sample of a study of cytomegalovirus exposure and HLA in healthy donors. Sequencing was performed with immunoSEQ multiplex PCR; in TCRdb, only in-frame clones are kept and a portion is missing. The sample lists some 59,000 clones, approximately 90% occurring once. Sequencing input: PBMCs. These receptors came from a woman aged 18-29 years in good health and CMV-seropositive. Each CDR3 is given with its conserved first and last residue. Each record gives: clone size, D gene, J gene, V gene, CDR3 protein, CDR3 DNA. A D gene is named only where the DNA matches it firmly. The size entry is marked missing in some rows and otherwise reads once, few, many or a size class.

-,TRBD2,TRBJ2-1,TRBV2,CASSESLAGGLNEQFF,TGTGCCAGCAGTGAATCACTAGCGGGGGGGCTTAATGAGCAGTTCTTC
-,TRBD1,TRBJ2-2,TRBV6-1,CASSEGTGDTGELFF,TGTGCCAGCAGTGAAGGGACAGGGGACACCGGGGAGCTGTTTTTT
-,TRBD2,TRBJ2-7,TRBV27,CASSSLGAGGREQYF,TGTGCCAGCAGTTCTTTGGGGGCGGGGGGGCGAGAGCAGTACTTC
once,TRBD1,TRBJ2-1,TRBV27,CASSPTGVRGEQFF,TGTGCCAGCAGTCCAACAGGGGTGAGGGGGGAGCAGTTCTTC
many,TRBD1,TRBJ1-5,TRBV19,CASSVLSGTVAQPQHF,TGTGCCAGTAGTGTGCTCTCCGGGACAGTAGCTCAGCCCCAGCATTTT
-,TRBD1,TRBJ1-5,TRBV9,CASTGGPNQPQHF,TGTGCCAGCACAGGGGGGCCGAATCAGCCCCAGCATTTT
-,-,TRBJ1-1,TRBV30,CAWSVLRSTEAFF,TGTGCCTGGAGTGTACTAAGGAGCACTGAAGCTTTCTTT
-,TRBD1,TRBJ1-6,TRBV4-1,CASSQDGGQGNSPLHF,TGCGCCAGCAGCCAAGACGGGGGACAGGGTAATTCACCCCTCCACTTT
-,-,TRBJ2-2,TRBV6-4,CASSEGPTGELFF,TGTGCCAGCAGTGAGGGGCCCACCGGGGAGCTGTTTTTT
-,-,TRBJ2-7,TRBV2,CATRGGAYEQYF,TGTGCCACCCGAGGGGGGGCGTACGAGCAGTACTTC
-,-,TRBJ2-5,TRBV7-9,CASSLVAGAETQYF,TGTGCCAGCAGCTTAGTAGCTGGGGCAGAGACCCAGTACTTC
-,TRBD1,TRBJ2-2,TRBV5-6,CASSRHQGQGNTGELFF,TGTGCCAGCAGCAGACACCAGGGACAGGGAAACACCGGGGAGCTGTTTTTT
-,-,TRBJ1-1,TRBV6-5,CASSRTPEGDTEAFF,TGTGCCAGCAGTCGAACGCCCGAGGGGGACACTGAAGCTTTCTTT
-,-,TRBJ2-2,TRBV5-6,CASSLARGGQGRIGELFF,TGTGCCAGCAGCTTGGCCCGGGGGGGACAGGGAAGGATCGGGGAGCTGTTTTTT
-,-,TRBJ1-5,TRBV28,CASGLGAQGGQPQHF,TGTGCCAGCGGTTTAGGGGCGCAGGGAGGGCAGCCCCAGCATTTT
-,TRBD1,TRBJ2-5,TRBV5-5,CASSRSRTGRQETQYF,TGTGCCAGCAGCCGCAGCAGGACAGGGCGACAAGAGACCCAGTACTTC
-,TRBD1,TRBJ2-3,TRBV6-5,CASNTGQGADTQYF,TGTGCCAGCAATACGGGACAGGGGGCGGATACGCAGTATTTT
-,-,TRBJ2-1,TRBV9,CASSVAPTGRNEQFF,TGTGCCAGCAGCGTAGCCCCTACAGGCCGCAATGAGCAGTTCTTC
-,-,TRBJ1-1,TRBV7-3,CASRQENTEAFF,TGTGCCAGCCGGCAGGAAAACACTGAAGCTTTCTTT
once,-,TRBJ2-7,TRBV14,CASSQVFGEASEQYF,TGTGCCAGCAGCCAAGTGTTTGGGGAGGCCTCCGAGCAGTACTTC
-,TRBD2,TRBJ2-3,TRBV7-9,CASTPAGGRTDTQYF,TGTGCCAGCACCCCAGCGGGGGGGCGCACAGATACGCAGTATTTT
-,-,TRBJ1-4,TRBV21-1,CASLRRGQGDEKLFF,TGTGCCAGCTTGAGAAGAGGACAGGGTGATGAAAAACTGTTTTTT
-,TRBD1,TRBJ1-5,TRBV5-5,CASSLGTGVGNQPQHF,TGTGCCAGCAGCTTGGGGACAGGGGTGGGCAATCAGCCCCAGCATTTT
-,TRBD2,TRBJ2-1,TRBV6-1,CASQRDYYNEQFF,TGTGCCAGCCAACGGGACTACTACAATGAGCAGTTCTTC
few,-,TRBJ2-1,TRBV5-1,CASSSGAADNEQFF,TGCGCCAGCAGCTCTGGGGCTGCCGACAATGAGCAGTTCTTC
few,-,TRBJ1-4,TRBV11-2,CASSSGQPDEKLFF,TGTGCCAGCAGCTCTGGACAGCCAGATGAAAAACTGTTTTTT
-,TRBD2,TRBJ2-1,TRBV6-1,CASTPGGGEYNEQFF,TGTGCCAGCACTCCTGGCGGGGGGGAATACAATGAGCAGTTCTTC
-,-,TRBJ2-7,TRBV10-3,CAISETTDRVDEQYF,TGTGCCATCAGTGAGACCACAGACAGAGTCGACGAGCAGTACTTC
-,-,TRBJ1-6,TRBV4-1,CASSQEGHRNSPLHF,TGCGCCAGCAGCCAAGAGGGACACCGTAATTCACCCCTCCACTTT
-,TRBD2,TRBJ2-4,TRBV5-5,CASSPGTSGGLGYF,TGTGCCAGCAGTCCCGGGACTAGCGGGGGGTTGGGGTACTTC
-,TRBD1,TRBJ2-5,TRBV6-1,CASSIQTGRQETQYF,TGTGCCAGCAGTATCCAGACAGGGCGACAAGAGACCCAGTACTTC
-,TRBD1,TRBJ1-1,TRBV28,CASSPDRGWNTEAFF,TGTGCCAGCAGCCCCGACAGGGGGTGGAACACTGAAGCTTTCTTT
-,TRBD2,TRBJ2-7,TRBV18,CASSPPGRGDSYEQYF,TGTGCCAGCTCACCACCGGGGCGGGGGGACTCCTACGAGCAGTACTTC
few,TRBD1,TRBJ1-2,TRBV5-4,CASSLGTGDNYGYTF,TGTGCCAGCAGCCTAGGGACAGGGGATAACTATGGCTACACCTTC
-,TRBD1,TRBJ2-2,TRBV7-2,CASSLSGQGPNTGELFF,TGTGCCAGCAGCTTAAGTGGACAGGGCCCCAACACCGGGGAGCTGTTTTTT
-,-,TRBJ1-1,TRBV19,CASSSPHSRPEAFF,TGTGCCAGTAGTAGCCCTCACTCTCGCCCTGAAGCTTTCTTT
-,TRBD2,TRBJ2-1,TRBV5-1,CASSLAASGGEQFF,TGCGCCAGCAGCTTGGCTGCTAGCGGGGGTGAGCAGTTCTTC
-,-,TRBJ1-1,TRBV30,CAWSRFFQNTEAFF,TGTGCCTGGAGCAGGTTTTTCCAGAACACTGAAGCTTTCTTT
-,TRBD2,TRBJ2-3,TRBV9,CASSVTSGGIPSTDTQYF,TGTGCCAGCAGCGTGACTAGCGGGGGTATACCTAGCACAGATACGCAGTATTTT
-,TRBD2,TRBJ2-5,TRBV28,CASTKNSGGLLETQYF,TGTGCCAGCACCAAAAATAGCGGGGGGTTGCTAGAGACCCAGTACTTC
-,-,TRBJ2-3,TRBV7-3,CASSLRPTDTQYF,TGTGCCAGCAGCTTAAGGCCGACAGATACGCAGTATTTT
-,-,TRBJ2-3,TRBV4-3,CASSQVHQFPDTQYF,TGCGCCAGCAGCCAAGTGCACCAGTTCCCAGATACGCAGTATTTT
once,-,TRBJ1-4,TRBV6-1,CASSEARGAREKLFF,TGTGCCAGCAGTGAAGCGCGGGGGGCGCGAGAAAAACTGTTTTTT
-,-,TRBJ1-5,TRBV6-4,CASTPRGTALIQHF,TGTGCCAGCACCCCCCGCGGGACCGCGTTGATCCAGCATTTT